A single sample is the source of the 2 T cell receptor beta chains below, sequenced in a study of ipilimumab plus nivolumab after autologous stem cell transplantation. Sequencing was performed with immunoSEQ multiplex PCR; in TCRdb, only in-frame clones are kept and a portion is missing. Of under 30,000 clones in the sample, roughly 84% were seen once. This specimen consisted of PBMCs, obtained in a trial of ipilimumab plus nivolumab as post-transplant consolidation. Source of these receptors: a male donor with diffuse large B-cell lymphoma.

This rearrangement joins TRBV19 to TRBJ2-7; a weak D match, TRBD1 (5 bases). CDR1 LNHDA and CDR2 SQIVND come from the germline V gene (reference sequence). The CDR3 loop spans 15 amino acids. The V end lost 3 bases, the J end lost 2 bases, and 14 bases lay between the germline ends. Written as DNA, the CDR3 is TGTGCCAGTAGTATGGTTATGGGGCGCGCCTACGAGCAGTACTTC. It is translated as CASSMVMGRAYEQYF. The full variable domain, in which reference TRBV19 and TRBJ2-7 provide the parts outside the CDR3, is DGGITQSPKYLFRKEGQNVTLSCEQNLNHDAMYWYRQDPGQGLRLIYYSQIVNDFQKGDIAEGYSVSREKKESFPLTVTSAQKNPTAFYLCASSMVMGRAYEQYFGPGTRLTVT.

The chain recombines TRBV7-2 with TRBJ2-6; D could derive from TRBD1 or TRBD2 (6 bases each). There are 15 residues in the CDR3. The germline CDR1 and CDR2 sequences are SGHTA and FQGNSA. V gave up 5 bases and J gave up 4 bases, with 12 bases separating them. CDR3 amino acids: CASSLGGPGANVLTF. CDR3 coding DNA: TGTGCCAGCAGCCTAGGGGGGCCCGGGGCCAACGTCCTGACTTTC.